Below, 8 T cell receptor beta chains from the same sample are listed, as sequenced in a study of CD8 T cells in ankylosing spondylitis. Overall study findings and caveats: Several highly homologous variants made up a TCR beta motif, and this motif appeared characteristic of ankylosing spondylitis blood.

TCRdb re-derived calls from the 5' RACE reads in MiXCR, one entry per CDR3 protein. The sample has some 330,000 distinct CDR3 sequences; approximately 8% are singletons. Their recognized antigens are unknown. The sample comprised blood, either unsorted or a sorted T cell fraction (not recorded which). Receptor source: a male donor with ankylosing spondylitis.

The V call is TRBV28, the J call TRBJ1-2; 8 bases fit TRBD1. Germline values: CDR1 MDHEN, CDR2 SYDVKM. The trim removed 8 bases at V and 2 bases at J, leaving 7 bases unmatched. The CDR3 is made up of 14 amino acids. CDR3 sequence reads: CASGARGRNYGYTF. CDR3 bases: TGTGCCAGCGGGGCCAGGGGGCGCAACTATGGCTACACCTTC.

This clonotype has ten or more counts. The chain recombines TRBV7-9 with TRBJ2-2, with a weak D call TRBD1 (6 bases). Germline V gene lookup returns CDR1 SEHNR and CDR2 FQNEAQ (reference sequence). Trimming took off 3 bases at V and 0 bases at J, with 8 bases between the two ends. The CDR3 sequence is 15 residues long. The CDR3 here is CASSFRGPNTGELFF. CDR3 DNA: TGTGCCAGCAGCTTCAGGGGTCCGAACACCGGGGAGCTGTTTTTT.

Many counts were recorded for this clonotype. The rearrangement joins TRBV29-1 to TRBJ2-7; 7 bases agree with TRBD1. CDR1 is SQVTM, CDR2 ANQGSEA, per germline. V was clipped by 5 bases and J by 2 bases; unmatched bases: 3. This CDR3 has 12 residues. Here the CDR3 DNA reads TGCAGCGTTCGGGGACAGACCTACGAGCAGTACTTC. This translates into CSVRGQTYEQYF.

This clonotype was counted a few times. The genes are TRBV29-1 and TRBJ2-3; possibly TRBD2 for D (5 bases). The CDR3 consists of 15 residues. Trimming removed 0 bases from V and 6 bases from J, with 16 bases in between. CDR1 and CDR2 from the germline V gene are SQVTM and ANQGSEA. CDR3 sequence reads: CSVEDQRASRDTQYF. CDR3 nucleotide sequence: TGCAGCGTTGAAGATCAGAGGGCTAGCCGGGATACGCAGTATTTT.

In this sample, this clonotype turned up many times. J is TRBJ2-5 and V is TRBV29-1; D perhaps matches TRBD2 (6 bases). The CDR3 consists of 13 residues. The V end was cut by 4 bases, the J end by 7 bases, with 16 bases between. Germline-derived CDR1 and CDR2 are SQVTM and ANQGSEA. The CDR3 loop is CSVGEMAGGTQYF. As DNA, the CDR3 is TGCAGCGTTGGCGAAATGGCCGGGGGGACCCAGTACTTC.

This clonotype occurred a few times. The chain joins TRBV5-1 to TRBJ1-1; D is possibly TRBD1 (6 bases). Trimming cost V 7 bases and J 2 bases, with 21 bases left between them. The length of the CDR3 is 16 residues. Germline V gene sequence: CDR1 SGHRS, CDR2 YFSETQ. CDR3 residues: CASRDIGGLDNTEAFF. The DNA of the CDR3 is TGCGCCAGCCGTGACATCGGGGGGCTAGACAACACTGAAGCTTTCTTT. The variable domain in full, completed from reference TRBV5-1 and TRBJ1-1, reads KAGVTQTPRYLIKTRGQQVTLSCSPISGHRSVSWYQQTPGQGLQFLFEYFSETQRNKGNFPGRFSGRQFSNSRSEMNVSTLELGDSALYLCASRDIGGLDNTEAFFGQGTRLTVV.

This clonotype was recorded a few times. The CDR3 DNA reads as TGTGCCAGCAGTGGTCTTGGGCAGGGACAGACTAGCGGGAGCTTGGTAGCCAAAAACATTCAGTACTTC. Protein product: CASSGLGQGQTSGSLVAKNIQYF. The chain links TRBV25-1 to TRBJ2-4, with 12 bases aligning to TRBD2. CDR3 length: 23 residues. With 4 bases clipped from V and 0 bases from J, the junction kept 22 bases outside the gene matches. The germline V gene encodes CDR1 MGHDK and CDR2 SYGVNS.

To note about this clonotype: Germline is not matched at one junction end, which may reflect a read error. V usage is TRBV7-9 and J usage is TRBJ2-5, with a tentative D call TRBD2 (5 bases). Germline values: CDR1 SEHNR, CDR2 FQNEAQ (reference sequence). The CDR3 is 14 amino acids. The CDR3 bases are TGTGCCAGCAGCTTAGTCCTAGCCCCAGAGGCCCAGTACTTC. It translates to CASSLVLAPEAQYF.